This entry lists 21 T cell receptor beta chains sequenced from one sample in a study of shared clonotypes between healthy human individuals. TCRdb's copy holds only in-frame clones and misses some; the assay was immunoSEQ multiplex PCR. The table includes around 340,000 clones, 73% detected once. The sample was memory CD4+ T cells sorted from blood. The subset is: CD45RA-negative fraction. These receptors were obtained from a man aged 25 to 40 in good health.

This clone was detected ten times or more. The rearrangement joins TRBV6-5 to TRBJ1-5; D remains unclear. The CDR3 runs to 13 residues. Germline CDR1 and CDR2: MNHEY and SVGAGI. The ends were cut back, 2 bases at V and 7 bases at J, with 9 bases in the middle. The CDR3 here is CASSYADGQPQHF. For the CDR3, the DNA is TGTGCCAGCAGTTACGCCGATGGGCAGCCCCAGCATTTT.

In this sample, this clone turned up once. J is TRBJ2-7 and V is TRBV7-2; perhaps TRBD1 as D (7 bases). The CDR3 is 14 residues long. V was shortened by 5 bases and J by 4 bases, with 15 bases between the two germline ends. Per the germline V gene, CDR1 is SGHTA and CDR2 is FQGNSA. The CDR3 DNA reads as TGTGCCAGCAGCCCCCAGGGGGGAAAGTACGAGCAGTACTTC. It encodes CASSPQGGKYEQYF.

The chain uses TRBV5-3 and TRBJ2-7; D is unclear. TRBV5-3 is marked as an open reading frame, function uncertain. The germline V and J ends were trimmed by 1 base and 7 bases, with 6 bases remaining between them. The CDR3 runs to 11 residues. The CDR3 reads CARSLNGEQYF. CDR3 sequence (DNA): TGTGCCAGAAGCTTGAACGGAGAGCAGTACTTC.

In regard to this clone: A far larger clone is just one base off, so this is likely a read error. The V call is TRBV6-1, the J call TRBJ2-7; D is ambiguous. CDR1 is MNHNS and CDR2 is SASEGT in the germline V gene. With 2 bases removed from V and 4 bases from J, the gap between germline ends came to 0 bases. The CDR3 sequence is 10 residues long. For the CDR3, the DNA is TGTGCCAGCAGTGAATACGAGCAGTACTTC. It yields the protein CASSEYEQYF.

The J gene is TRBJ1-1, the V gene TRBV11-2; 8 nucleotides match TRBD1. This CDR3 has 15 amino acids. Trimming removed 5 bases from V and 7 bases from J; junction bases left unmatched: 12. CDR1 SGHAT and CDR2 FQNNGV come from the germline V gene. The CDR3 region is CASSGILDRAIEAFF. The CDR3 DNA is TGTGCCAGCAGCGGGATTTTGGACAGGGCCATTGAAGCTTTCTTT.

In DNA, the CDR3 is TGTGCCAGCTCACCACGCAACAGGGTGTCCGATGGCTACACCTTC. It translates to CASSPRNRVSDGYTF. The gene calls are TRBV18 and TRBJ1-2; TRBD1 might be the D (6 bases). The CDR3 loop spans 15 amino acids. CDR1 and CDR2 (germline): KGHSH, LQKENI. V was trimmed by 1 base and J by 6 bases, leaving 15 bases between them.

This chain links TRBV19 with TRBJ2-3; the match to TRBD1 covers 7 bases. Trimming removed 4 bases from V and 2 bases from J; junction bases left unmatched: 3. This CDR3 has 14 residues. CDR1 and CDR2 from the germline V gene are LNHDA and SQIVND (reference sequence). The CDR3 sequence is CASSRQGNTDTQYF. CDR3 coding DNA: TGTGCCAGTAGTAGACAGGGAAACACAGATACGCAGTATTTT.

The chain joins TRBV2 to TRBJ1-2, with 9 bases that match TRBD1. The germline CDR1 and CDR2 sequences are SNHLY and FYNNEI. V was pared by 4 bases and J by 8 bases, with 14 bases of the junction left unmatched. This CDR3 is 16 amino acids long. The CDR3: CASSGRWTGDPTGYTF. The CDR3 nucleotides read TGTGCCAGCAGTGGACGGTGGACAGGGGACCCGACGGGCTACACCTTC.

This clone was observed a few times. The gene calls are TRBV6-5 and TRBJ2-7; D could derive from TRBD1 or TRBD2 (5 bases each). Trimming stripped 2 bases from V and 2 bases from J, with 13 bases between. The CDR3 has 15 residues. Germline values: CDR1 MNHEY, CDR2 SVGAGI. The DNA for the CDR3 is TGTGCCAGCAGTTACGGGGGTTTGGGCGCCTACGAGCAGTACTTC. Residues: CASSYGGLGAYEQYF.

This chain joins TRBV5-1 and TRBJ2-3; 8 nucleotides match TRBD2. This CDR3 has 16 amino acids. In germline, CDR1 is SGHRS, CDR2 YFSETQ. Trimming at V came to 3 bases and at J to 4 bases, leaving 10 bases not matched to a gene. The CDR3 sequence is CASSWDLGRVADTQYF. CDR3 nucleotides: TGCGCCAGCAGCTGGGATCTCGGGAGGGTAGCAGATACGCAGTATTTT.

Concerning this clone: This likely reflects a read error, since a far larger clone is one base away. This chain connects TRBV12-2 to TRBJ2-2; the table's D call of TRBD1 was not tested on the DNA. TRBV12-2 counts as a pseudogene. The length of the CDR3 is 12 residues. CDR3 bases: TGTGCAAGTCGCCACCCAGACGGGGAGCTGTTTTTT. Encoded protein: CASRHPDGELFF.

This clone turned up a few times. The genes are TRBV5-5 and TRBJ1-1; no definite D call. Trimming removed 2 bases at V and 5 bases at J, with 10 bases between. This CDR3 is built from 13 residues. CDR1 SGHKS and CDR2 YYEKEE come from the germline V gene (reference sequence). CDR3 region: CASSLVTNTEAFF. The CDR3 DNA reads as TGTGCCAGCAGCTTAGTCACAAATACTGAAGCTTTCTTT.

V usage is TRBV5-8 and J usage is TRBJ1-5, with D tentatively TRBD1 (5 bases). V lost 5 bases and J lost 0, with 12 bases in between. Germline V gene lookup returns CDR1 SGHTS and CDR2 YDEGEE. The CDR3 sequence is 15 residues long. CDR3 region: CASSHWGVSNQPQHF. The CDR3 DNA follows: TGTGCCAGCAGTCATTGGGGGGTTAGCAATCAGCCCCAGCATTTT.

This clone was detected once. CDR3 region: CASGKWTGAYEQYF. The CDR3, as DNA: TGTGCCAGCGGAAAATGGACAGGGGCCTACGAGCAGTACTTC. The rearrangement joins TRBV6-5 to TRBJ2-7; 9 bases agree with TRBD1. The V gene end was trimmed by 8 bases and the J gene end by 2 bases; junction bases not matched to a gene: 7. Looked up from germline, CDR1 is MNHEY and CDR2 is SVGAGI. The CDR3 sequence is 14 residues long.

The V gene is TRBV4-1, the J gene TRBJ2-1; D remains unclear. This CDR3 contains 15 residues. V gave up 0 bases and J gave up 9 bases, with 15 bases separating them. CDR1 is MGHRA and CDR2 is YSYEKL in the germline V gene. CDR3 amino acids: CASSQDQNVTCEQFF. Written as DNA, the CDR3 is TGCGCCAGCAGCCAAGACCAGAACGTTACGTGTGAGCAGTTCTTC.

This clone was observed many times. The chain links TRBV7-2 to TRBJ2-5; no clear D. Germline V gene data show CDR1 as SGHTA and CDR2 as FQGNSA. There are 12 residues in the CDR3. V was cut by 3 bases and J by 4 bases, with 6 bases left in between. As DNA, the CDR3 is TGTGCCAGCAGCTTCGAAAGAGAGACCCAGTACTTC. Its translation: CASSFERETQYF.

The rearrangement joins TRBV5-1 to TRBJ2-2, with unresolved D. Germline lookup yields CDR1 SGHRS and CDR2 YFSETQ. The CDR3 has 14 amino acids. Trimming took off 9 bases at V and 0 bases at J, with 12 bases between the two ends. CDR3 sequence (DNA): TGCGCCACCACTGCGCTTACGAACACCGGGGAGCTGTTTTTT. Encoded protein: CATTALTNTGELFF. The complete variable domain, with remaining parts taken from reference TRBV5-1 and TRBJ2-2, reads KAGVTQTPRYLIKTRGQQVTLSCSPISGHRSVSWYQQTPGQGLQFLFEYFSETQRNKGNFPGRFSGRQFSNSRSEMNVSTLELGDSALYLCATTALTNTGELFFGEGSRLTVL.

The J gene is TRBJ2-1, the V gene TRBV1; the DNA was not used to check the table's D call, TRBD2. TRBV1 is a listed pseudogene. The CDR3 totals 12 residues. CDR3 coding DNA: TGCACCAGCAGCCCGCCCGACTGTGAGCAGTTCTTC. It codes for CTSSPPDCEQFF.

The V call is TRBV11-3, the J call TRBJ2-1, with D possibly being TRBD1 or TRBD2 (6 bases each). CDR3 size: 16 residues. V lost 0 bases and J 3 bases, leaving 12 bases between the germline ends. Germline V gene sequence: CDR1 SGHNT, CDR2 YENEEA. CDR3 nucleotide sequence: TGTGCCAGCAGCTTAGATTGGAAGGGGGGCTACAATGAGCAGTTCTTC. Translating gives CASSLDWKGGYNEQFF.

J is TRBJ2-3 and V is TRBV30; D is perhaps TRBD1 (6 bases). The germline V and J ends were trimmed by 7 bases and 1 base, with 15 bases remaining between them. The CDR3 loop spans 14 amino acids. Germline V gene sequence: CDR1 GTSNPN, CDR2 SVGIG (reference sequence). CDR3 amino acids: CAYTKQGRTDTQYF. The CDR3 nucleotides are TGTGCCTACACCAAACAGGGACGCACAGATACGCAGTATTTT.

The chain links TRBV28 to TRBJ1-4, with 7 bases matching TRBD1. Germline assignment: CDR1 MDHEN and CDR2 SYDVKM. This CDR3 region has 12 residues. V trimming: 11 bases; J trimming: 7 bases; junction bases outside the gene matches: 7. DNA of the CDR3: TGTGCCTGTCAGGGGGGGAGTGAAAAACTGTTTTTT. This sequence encodes CACQGGSEKLFF.